This is a list of T cell receptor beta chains from one sample in a study of blood T cell repertoires in COVID-19. Profiling relied on immunoSEQ multiplex PCR, and the TCRdb table lists in-frame clones only, not all of them. The sample has about 340,000 clones, around 87% seen once. The source material was peripheral blood. All receptors come from a woman between 45 and 60 years old with COVID-19, enrolled during active disease. Each CDR3 is given with its conserved first and last residue. Fields, in order: CDR3 protein, CDR3 DNA, V gene, J gene, clone size, D gene. A D gene is named only where the DNA matches it firmly. Clone size, where shown, is once, few, many, or a class for clones that have expanded.

cdr3_aa: CASSLSAGLYEQYF
cdr3_nt: TGTGCCAGCAGCTTGTCAGCGGGTCTCTACGAGCAGTACTTC
v_call: TRBV5-4
j_call: TRBJ2-7
clone_size: -
d_call: -

cdr3_aa: CSETAGDVLDEQFF
cdr3_nt: TGCAGCGAAACAGCGGGAGATGTCCTCGATGAGCAGTTCTTC
v_call: TRBV29-1
j_call: TRBJ2-1
clone_size: -
d_call: TRBD2

cdr3_aa: CASRRVRSSYNEQFF
cdr3_nt: TGTGCCAGTAGGAGAGTAAGAAGCTCCTACAATGAGCAGTTCTTC
v_call: TRBV19
j_call: TRBJ2-1
clone_size: -
d_call: -

cdr3_aa: CASSLRRAYNEQFF
cdr3_nt: TGCGCCAGCAGCCTCCGGAGGGCCTACAATGAGCAGTTCTTC
v_call: TRBV4-1
j_call: TRBJ2-1
clone_size: -
d_call: -

cdr3_aa: CASSTPSGSTDTQYF
cdr3_nt: TGTGCCAGCAGCACCCCTAGCGGAAGCACAGATACGCAGTATTTT
v_call: TRBV4-2
j_call: TRBJ2-3
clone_size: -
d_call: TRBD2

cdr3_aa: CASSERTSGPTDTQYF
cdr3_nt: TGTGCCAGCAGTGAACGGACTAGCGGACCCACAGATACGCAGTATTTT
v_call: TRBV2
j_call: TRBJ2-3
clone_size: once
d_call: TRBD2

cdr3_aa: CAWSTGSGTYEQYF
cdr3_nt: TGTGCCTGGAGTACGGGTAGCGGGACGTACGAGCAGTACTTC
v_call: TRBV30
j_call: TRBJ2-7
clone_size: -
d_call: TRBD2

cdr3_aa: CASRTTSESSYEQYF
cdr3_nt: TGTGCCAGCAGGACCACTAGCGAGAGCTCCTACGAGCAGTACTTC
v_call: TRBV6-5
j_call: TRBJ2-7
clone_size: few
d_call: TRBD2

cdr3_aa: CASRILASSYNEQFF
cdr3_nt: TGTGCCAGTAGAATACTAGCGAGCTCCTACAATGAGCAGTTCTTC
v_call: TRBV19
j_call: TRBJ2-1
clone_size: -
d_call: TRBD2

cdr3_aa: CASSQDSDSYEQYF
cdr3_nt: TGTGCCAGCAGCCAGGACAGCGACTCCTACGAGCAGTACTTC
v_call: TRBV3-1/TRBV3-2
j_call: TRBJ2-7
clone_size: -
d_call: -

cdr3_aa: CSVRQGRDSPLHF
cdr3_nt: TGCAGCGTTCGTCAAGGGCGGGATTCACCCCTCCACTTT
v_call: TRBV29-1
j_call: TRBJ1-6
clone_size: -
d_call: -

cdr3_aa: CASSSTPSYEQYF
cdr3_nt: TGTGCCAGCAGCTCAACTCCTTCCTACGAGCAGTACTTC
v_call: TRBV7-9
j_call: TRBJ2-7
clone_size: once
d_call: -

cdr3_aa: CASSSNRVGQPQHF
cdr3_nt: TGTGCCAGCAGTTCCAACAGGGTGGGTCAGCCCCAGCATTTT
v_call: TRBV6-2/TRBV6-3
j_call: TRBJ1-5
clone_size: once
d_call: -

cdr3_aa: CASSLDRLNTEAFF
cdr3_nt: TGTGCCAGCAGCTTGGACAGGTTGAACACTGAAGCTTTCTTT
v_call: TRBV5-4
j_call: TRBJ1-1
clone_size: few
d_call: -

cdr3_aa: CASSLTSAGGTEAFF
cdr3_nt: TGTGCCAGCAGCTTAACGTCGGCCGGCGGCACTGAAGCTTTCTTT
v_call: TRBV7-9
j_call: TRBJ1-1
clone_size: -
d_call: -

cdr3_aa: CASSAEGQGLRGGYTF
cdr3_nt: TGCGCCAGCAGCGCCGAGGGACAGGGGCTAAGGGGTGGCTACACCTTC
v_call: TRBV5-1
j_call: TRBJ1-2
clone_size: once
d_call: TRBD1

cdr3_aa: CSVRYYRESTNEKLFF
cdr3_nt: TGCAGCGTGAGATACTACAGGGAGTCAACTAATGAAAAACTGTTTTTT
v_call: TRBV29-1
j_call: TRBJ1-4
clone_size: -
d_call: -

cdr3_aa: CASSLVGEIYGYTF
cdr3_nt: TGTGCCAGCAGTCTCGTCGGGGAGATCTATGGCTACACCTTC
v_call: TRBV28
j_call: TRBJ1-2
clone_size: -
d_call: -

cdr3_aa: CASSSLAGPYNEQFF
cdr3_nt: TGTGCCAGCAGCTCACTAGCGGGACCTTACAATGAGCAGTTCTTC
v_call: TRBV7-2
j_call: TRBJ2-1
clone_size: -
d_call: TRBD2

cdr3_aa: CASSFGLERNTIYF
cdr3_nt: TGCGCCAGCAGCTTCGGACTGGAAAGAAACACCATATATTTT
v_call: TRBV5-1
j_call: TRBJ1-3
clone_size: -
d_call: -

cdr3_aa: CASSYPRGQETQYF
cdr3_nt: TGTGCCAGCAGTTACCCTCGGGGTCAAGAGACCCAGTACTTC
v_call: TRBV6-6
j_call: TRBJ2-5
clone_size: -
d_call: -